This paragraph covers one T cell receptor beta chain sequence. Across about 22 US areas, participants ranged in age from 18 to 89 years. Germline V gene sequence: CDR1 SGHRS, CDR2 YFSETQ. J gave up 6 bases and V 0 bases, and 5 bases lay outside the gene matches. The CDR3 covers 15 residues. The sample comes from a study of blood T cell repertoires in COVID-19. Here immunoSEQ multiplex PCR was the method, and the copy in TCRdb shows in-frame clones only, minus some. The sample lists hundreds of thousands of clones; 70% to 90% were seen once. The chain combines TRBV5-1 with TRBJ1-2; 10 bases line up with TRBD1. The sample was PBMCs or T cells enriched from blood (not recorded which). The clonotype comes from a woman aged 45 to 65 who had recovered from COVID-19. Written as DNA, the CDR3 is TGCGCCAGCAGCTTGGCCGGGACAGGGGAAAATGGCTACACCTTC. The encoded protein is CASSLAGTGENGYTF.